This T cell receptor (beta chain) was found in a study of metastatic and nonmetastatic thyroid tumors. For the study at large: A comparison of repertoires was made across blood and tumor or nodule tissue from malignant and benign thyroid patients.

TCRdb re-called clones via MiXCR from the PCR reads. The sample shows some 40,000 clones, roughly 26% of them seen only once. From germline, CDR1 is MNHNS and CDR2 SASEGT. The CDR3 contains 16 residues. V shed 6 bases and J 1 base; nucleotides not matched to a gene: 11. Thyroid surgery was performed in patients who had received no treatment beforehand. Material for sequencing was tumor tissue. This chain connects TRBV6-1 to TRBJ2-7; TRBD1 matches 8 bases. The origin of this receptor is a female donor with papillary thyroid cancer or a benign thyroid nodule (not recorded which). Some clones in this sample may be carry-over from other donors' samples. CDR3 nucleotides: TGTGCCAGCAGACGATCGACGGGACAGGCGTCCTACGAGCAGTACTTC. Translating it yields CASRRSTGQASYEQYF.